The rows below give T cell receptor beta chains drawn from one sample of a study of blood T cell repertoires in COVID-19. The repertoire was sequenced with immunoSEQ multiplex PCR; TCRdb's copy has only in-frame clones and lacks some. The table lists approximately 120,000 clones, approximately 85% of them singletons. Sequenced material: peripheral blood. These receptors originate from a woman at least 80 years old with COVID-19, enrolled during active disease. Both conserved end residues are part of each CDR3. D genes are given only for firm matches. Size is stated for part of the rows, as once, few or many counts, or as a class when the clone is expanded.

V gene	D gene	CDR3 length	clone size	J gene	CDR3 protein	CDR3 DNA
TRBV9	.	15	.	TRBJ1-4	CASSVSEGRNEKLFF	TGTGCCAGCAGCGTATCGGAGGGAAGAAATGAAAAACTGTTTTTT
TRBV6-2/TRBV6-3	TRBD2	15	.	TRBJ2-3	CASSYSSAGGTTQYF	TGTGCCAGCAGTTACTCTTCCGCGGGAGGGACCACGCAGTATTTT
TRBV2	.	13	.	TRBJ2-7	CASSEARVGEQYF	TGTGCCAGCAGTGAGGCCCGGGTAGGCGAGCAGTACTTC
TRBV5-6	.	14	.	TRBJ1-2	CASSLGQNLYGYTF	TGTGCCAGCAGCTTGGGTCAGAACCTCTATGGCTACACCTTC
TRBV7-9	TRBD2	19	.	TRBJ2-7	CASQAWTGTSGSIPYEQYF	TGTGCCAGCCAAGCTTGGACCGGGACTAGCGGGAGCATTCCCTACGAGCAGTACTTC
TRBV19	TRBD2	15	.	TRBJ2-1	CASSTLAGFKDEQFF	TGTGCCAGTAGTACGCTAGCGGGGTTCAAGGATGAGCAGTTCTTC
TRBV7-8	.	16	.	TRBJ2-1	CASSFRTGVSYNEQFF	TGTGCCAGCAGCTTCAGAACGGGAGTCTCCTACAATGAGCAGTTCTTC
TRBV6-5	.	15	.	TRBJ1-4	CASKQITGLNEKLFF	TGTGCCAGCAAGCAGATAACAGGGCTAAATGAAAAACTGTTTTTT
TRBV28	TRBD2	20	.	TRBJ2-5	CASTPGGWTSGRDLGETQYF	TGTGCCAGCACCCCCGGGGGATGGACTAGCGGGAGAGATTTGGGAGAGACCCAGTACTTC
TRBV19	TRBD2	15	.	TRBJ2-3	CASSIFSGSADTQYF	TGTGCCAGTAGTATCTTTAGCGGGAGTGCAGATACGCAGTATTTT
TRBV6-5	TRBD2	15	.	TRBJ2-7	CASRSRLAGGQEQYF	TGTGCCAGCAGATCCAGACTAGCGGGAGGGCAAGAGCAGTACTTC
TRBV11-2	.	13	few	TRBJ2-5	CASSLAIQETQYF	TGTGCCAGCAGCTTGGCCATTCAAGAGACCCAGTACTTC